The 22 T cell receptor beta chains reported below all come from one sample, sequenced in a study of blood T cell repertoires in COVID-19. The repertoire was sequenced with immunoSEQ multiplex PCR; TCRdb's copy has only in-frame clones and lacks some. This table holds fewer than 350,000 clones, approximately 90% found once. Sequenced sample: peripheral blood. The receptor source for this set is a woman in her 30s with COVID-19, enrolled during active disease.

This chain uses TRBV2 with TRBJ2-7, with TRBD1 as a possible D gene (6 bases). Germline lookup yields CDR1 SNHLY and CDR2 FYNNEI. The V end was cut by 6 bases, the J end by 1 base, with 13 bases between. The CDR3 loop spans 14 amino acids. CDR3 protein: CASRHRDISYEQYF. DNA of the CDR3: TGTGCCAGCAGGCACCGGGACATTTCCTACGAGCAGTACTTC.

The CDR3 loop reads CASSYSLEGYGYTF. The CDR3 region has the DNA TGTGCCAGCAGTTACTCATTAGAGGGCTATGGCTACACCTTC. The chain carries TRBV6-5 and TRBJ1-2; D is ambiguous. This CDR3 spans 14 amino acids. The ends were cut back, 0 bases at V and 4 bases at J, with 9 bases in the middle. CDR1 MNHEY and CDR2 SVGAGI come from the germline V gene.

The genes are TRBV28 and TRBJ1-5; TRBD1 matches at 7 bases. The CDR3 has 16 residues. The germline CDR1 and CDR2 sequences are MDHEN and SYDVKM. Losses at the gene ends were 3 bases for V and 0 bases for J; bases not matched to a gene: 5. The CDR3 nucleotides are TGTGCCAGCAGTTTCCTAACAGGGGTTAGCAATCAGCCCCAGCATTTT. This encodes CASSFLTGVSNQPQHF.

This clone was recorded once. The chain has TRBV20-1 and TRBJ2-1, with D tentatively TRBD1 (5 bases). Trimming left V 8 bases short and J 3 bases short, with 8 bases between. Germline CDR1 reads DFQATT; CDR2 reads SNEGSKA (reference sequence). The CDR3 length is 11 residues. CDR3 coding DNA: TGCAGTTTTGGACACTACAATGAGCAGTTCTTC. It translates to CSFGHYNEQFF.

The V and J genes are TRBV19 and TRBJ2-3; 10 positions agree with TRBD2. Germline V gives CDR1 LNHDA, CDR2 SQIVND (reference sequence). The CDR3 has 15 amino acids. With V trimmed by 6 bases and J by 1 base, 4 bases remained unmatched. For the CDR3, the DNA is TGTGCCAGTAGCAGAGGACTAGCGGGCACAGATACGCAGTATTTT. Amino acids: CASSRGLAGTDTQYF.

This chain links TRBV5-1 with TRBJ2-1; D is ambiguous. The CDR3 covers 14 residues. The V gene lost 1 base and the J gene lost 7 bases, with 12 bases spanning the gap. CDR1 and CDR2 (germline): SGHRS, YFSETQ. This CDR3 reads CASSLSPSMNEQFF. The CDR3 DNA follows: TGCGCCAGCAGCTTGTCCCCTTCTATGAATGAGCAGTTCTTC.

CDR3 region: CAWSEDRTSGKWYF. CDR3 coding DNA: TGTGCCTGGAGTGAGGATAGGACTAGCGGGAAGTGGTACTTC. The gene calls are TRBV30 and TRBJ2-7, with TRBD2 matching over 12 bases. V dropped 1 base and J dropped 12; count of bases not matched to a gene: 10. This CDR3 region has 14 residues. Germline V lookup: CDR1 GTSNPN, CDR2 SVGIG (reference sequence).

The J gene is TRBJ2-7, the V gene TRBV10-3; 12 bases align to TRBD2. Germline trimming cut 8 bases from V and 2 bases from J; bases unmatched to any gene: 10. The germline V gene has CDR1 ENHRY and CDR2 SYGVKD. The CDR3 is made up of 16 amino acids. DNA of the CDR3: TGTGCCATCGGGGGCCTCTCTAGCGGGAGGGCCTACGAGCAGTACTTC. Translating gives CAIGGLSSGRAYEQYF.

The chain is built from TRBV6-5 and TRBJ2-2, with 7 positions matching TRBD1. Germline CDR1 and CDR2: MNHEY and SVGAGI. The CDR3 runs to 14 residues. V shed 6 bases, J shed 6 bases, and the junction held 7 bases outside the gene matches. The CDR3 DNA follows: TGTGCCAGCAGGAGACAGGGAGTGGCCGGGGAGCTGTTTTTT. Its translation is CASRRQGVAGELFF.

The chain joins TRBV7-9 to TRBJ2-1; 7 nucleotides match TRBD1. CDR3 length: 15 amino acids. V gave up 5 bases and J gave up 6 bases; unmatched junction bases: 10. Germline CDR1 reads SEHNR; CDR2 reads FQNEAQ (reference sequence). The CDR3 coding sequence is TGTGCCAGCAGCCCCCGATGGGGACAGTCCAATGAGCAGTTCTTC. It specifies CASSPRWGQSNEQFF.

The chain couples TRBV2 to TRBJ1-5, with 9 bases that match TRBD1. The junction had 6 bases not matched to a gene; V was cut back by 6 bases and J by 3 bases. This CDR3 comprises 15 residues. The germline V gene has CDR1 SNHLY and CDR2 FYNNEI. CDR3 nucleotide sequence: TGTGCCAGCAGGAGACAGGGGGAGGTCAATCAGCCCCAGCATTTT. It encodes CASRRQGEVNQPQHF.

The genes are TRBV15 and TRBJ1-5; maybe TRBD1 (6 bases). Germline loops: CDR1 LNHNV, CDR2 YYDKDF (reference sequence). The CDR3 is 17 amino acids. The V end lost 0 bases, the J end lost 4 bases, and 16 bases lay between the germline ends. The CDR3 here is CATSRDGFGQTNQPQHF. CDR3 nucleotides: TGTGCCACCAGCAGAGACGGGTTCGGACAGACAAATCAGCCCCAGCATTTT.

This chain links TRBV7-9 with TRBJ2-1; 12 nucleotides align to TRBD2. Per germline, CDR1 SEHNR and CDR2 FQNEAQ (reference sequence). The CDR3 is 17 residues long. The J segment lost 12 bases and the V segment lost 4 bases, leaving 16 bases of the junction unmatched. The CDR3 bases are TGTGCCAGCAGCTCGGGCAGGGACCTTCTAGCGGGAGGGCCGCAGTTCTTC. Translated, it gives CASSSGRDLLAGGPQFF. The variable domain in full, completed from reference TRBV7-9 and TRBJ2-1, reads DTGVSQNPRHKITKRGQNVTFRCDPISEHNRLYWYRQTLGQGPEFLTYFQNEAQLEKSRLLSDRFSAERPKGSFSTLEIQRTEQGDSAMYLCASSSGRDLLAGGPQFFGPGTRLTVL.

The CDR3, as DNA: TGTGCCAGCAGCTTGTCAGCGGGGCCCCTCTACGAGCAGTACTTC. It translates to CASSLSAGPLYEQYF. The gene calls are TRBV7-6 and TRBJ2-7; 7 bases map to TRBD2. V shed 3 bases, J shed 3 bases, and the junction held 8 bases outside the gene matches. From germline, CDR1 is SGHVS and CDR2 FNYEAQ. There are 15 residues in the CDR3.

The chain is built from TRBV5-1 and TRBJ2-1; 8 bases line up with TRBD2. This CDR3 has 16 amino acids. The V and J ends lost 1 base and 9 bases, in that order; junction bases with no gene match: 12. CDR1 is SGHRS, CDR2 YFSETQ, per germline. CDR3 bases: TGCGCCAGCAGCTTGAGTCCTAGCGGGCGAGGGGTTGAGCAGTTCTTC. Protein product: CASSLSPSGRGVEQFF.

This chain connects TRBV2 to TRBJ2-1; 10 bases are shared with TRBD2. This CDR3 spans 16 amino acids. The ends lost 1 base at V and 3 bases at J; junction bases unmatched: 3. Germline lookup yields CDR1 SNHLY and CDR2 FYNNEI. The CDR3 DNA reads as TGTGCCAGCAGTGAAGGGACTAGCGGACTCTACAATGAGCAGTTCTTC. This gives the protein CASSEGTSGLYNEQFF.

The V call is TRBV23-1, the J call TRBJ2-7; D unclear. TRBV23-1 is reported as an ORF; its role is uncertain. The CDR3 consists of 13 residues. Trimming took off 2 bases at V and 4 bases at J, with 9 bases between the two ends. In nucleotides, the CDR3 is TGCGCCAGCAGTCAAGAGGCGGCTTACGAGCAGTACTTC. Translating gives CASSQEAAYEQYF.

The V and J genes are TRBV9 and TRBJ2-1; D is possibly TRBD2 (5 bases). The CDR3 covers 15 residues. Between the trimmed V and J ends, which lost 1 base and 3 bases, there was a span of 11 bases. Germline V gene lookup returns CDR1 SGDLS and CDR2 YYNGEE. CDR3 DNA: TGTGCCAGCAGCGTACCGAGCGGCCTCTACAATGAGCAGTTCTTC. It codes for CASSVPSGLYNEQFF.

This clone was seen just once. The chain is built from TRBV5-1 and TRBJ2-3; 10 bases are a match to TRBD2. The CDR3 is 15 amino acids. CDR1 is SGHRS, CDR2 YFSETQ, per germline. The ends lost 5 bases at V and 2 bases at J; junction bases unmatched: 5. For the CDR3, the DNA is TGCGCCAGCAGACCACTAGCGGGATTCACAGATACGCAGTATTTT. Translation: CASRPLAGFTDTQYF.

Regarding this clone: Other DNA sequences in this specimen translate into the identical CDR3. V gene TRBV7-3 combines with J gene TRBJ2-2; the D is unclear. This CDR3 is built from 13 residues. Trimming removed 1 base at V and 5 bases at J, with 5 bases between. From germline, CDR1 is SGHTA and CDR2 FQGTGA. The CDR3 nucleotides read TGTGCCAGCAGCTTAAGTCTTACCGGGGAGCTGTTTTTT. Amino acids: CASSLSLTGELFF.

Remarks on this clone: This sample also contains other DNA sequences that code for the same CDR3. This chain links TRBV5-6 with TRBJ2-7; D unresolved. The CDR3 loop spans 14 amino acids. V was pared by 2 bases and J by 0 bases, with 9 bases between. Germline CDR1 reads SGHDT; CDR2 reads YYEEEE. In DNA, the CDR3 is TGTGCCAGCAGCTTCACGTACAGCTCCTACGAGCAGTACTTC. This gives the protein CASSFTYSSYEQYF.

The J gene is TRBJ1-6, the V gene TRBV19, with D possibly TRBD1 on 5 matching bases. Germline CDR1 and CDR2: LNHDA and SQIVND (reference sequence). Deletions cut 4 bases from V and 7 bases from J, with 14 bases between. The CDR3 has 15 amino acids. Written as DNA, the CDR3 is TGTGCCAGTAGTACCTCGGGGGGGTCCAATTCACCCCTCCACTTT. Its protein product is CASSTSGGSNSPLHF.